This T cell receptor beta chain was sequenced in a study of memory CD4+ T cells and cytomegalovirus serostatus. V trimming: 4 bases; J trimming: 6 bases; junction bases outside the gene matches: 15. Germline CDR1 reads SGHRS; CDR2 reads YFSETQ. This CDR3 has 17 amino acids. Single viable CD3+CD4+CD8-CD45RO+ cells were sorted as the memory CD4+ T cells. Generated by immunoSEQ multiplex PCR, the TCRdb table keeps only in-frame clones and is missing some. The repertoire holds over 40,000 clones, around 76% seen once, with 0.9% to 1.5% in the top ten. The receptor comes from an adult in good health and CMV-seropositive. V gene TRBV5-1 combines with J gene TRBJ2-7; 11 bases agree with TRBD2. Input material: memory CD4+ T cells from blood. CDR3 residues: CASSPRSTSGTPVEQYF. The CDR3 DNA is TGCGCCAGCAGCCCCCGTTCGACTAGCGGGACTCCGGTCGAGCAGTACTTC.